This T cell receptor beta chain was captured in a study of cytomegalovirus exposure and HLA in healthy donors. Study information: T cells numbering some 170 million yielded more than 95 million unique TCR beta sequences in an earlier analysis.

Notes on the study in general: A later analysis reportedly found fewer N-insertions in an Asian-associated ancestry cluster than the roughly 670-donor mean.

Of note for this clone: No antigen is known for it.

The PCR ran on 60 Vbeta and 13 Jbeta primers. Assay used: immunoSEQ multiplex PCR; TCRdb lists only in-frame clones, some missing. The sample lists 170,000 or so clones; 83% were seen once. This sequence was found in a man between 45 and 60 years old in good health and CMV-seronegative. The sequencing input was PBMCs.

The CDR3 is CASSLDSFEHTEAFF. The CDR3 bases are TGTGCCAGCAGCTTAGACTCTTTCGAACACACTGAAGCTTTCTTT. The chain recombines TRBV7-2 with TRBJ1-1; no firm D call. CDR3 length: 15 residues. Trimming removed 1 base at V and 3 bases at J, with 12 bases between. Germline assignment: CDR1 SGHTA and CDR2 FQGNSA.